Shown below are 17 T cell receptor beta chains from a single sample sequenced in a study of shared clonotypes between healthy human individuals. Naive CD8 cells, CD45RO-negative and positively selected for CCR7, excluded terminally differentiated effector memory CD45RA+ cells. The assay was immunoSEQ multiplex PCR, and TCRdb's table has in-frame clones only and misses some. Among approximately 2,200,000 clones listed, about 93% were seen once. The specimen was naive CD8+ T cells from PBMCs. These receptor sequences come from a man between 18 and 35 years old in good health. Some clones in this sample may be carry-over from other donors' samples.

The chain recombines TRBV7-9 with TRBJ1-3, with D uncertain. The V gene's germline CDR1 is SEHNR and CDR2 FQNEAQ (reference sequence). Between the trimmed V and J ends, which lost 2 bases and 2 bases, there was a span of 7 bases. CDR3 size: 14 residues. The CDR3 sequence is CASSLSTTGNTIYF. In nucleotides, the CDR3 is TGTGCCAGCAGCTTATCAACCACTGGAAACACCATATATTTT.

This clone was observed a single time. The rearrangement uses TRBV5-6 and TRBJ2-7; tentatively, D is TRBD1 (6 bases). Trimming took 1 base from V and 5 from J, leaving 19 bases between them. The CDR3 length is 16 residues. Germline-derived CDR1 and CDR2 are SGHDT and YYEEEE. The CDR3 nucleotides are TGTGCCAGCAGCTTGCAGGCCGGGACATTTTTCAACGAGCAGTACTTC. Translated: CASSLQAGTFFNEQYF.

The chain recombines TRBV15 with TRBJ2-2; D is uncertain. This CDR3 spans 11 amino acids. Trimming removed 5 bases at V and 5 bases at J, with 3 bases between. CDR1 LNHNV and CDR2 YYDKDF come from the germline V gene (reference sequence). The CDR3 is CATSETGELFF. The CDR3 DNA follows: TGTGCCACCAGCGAAACCGGGGAGCTGTTTTTT.

This clone was counted a single time. The chain combines TRBV13 with TRBJ2-7, with 7 bases lining up with TRBD1. The junction had 2 bases not matched to a gene; V was cut back by 0 bases and J by 3 bases. Germline V CDR1 and CDR2: PRHDT, FYEKMQ (reference sequence). The CDR3 loop spans 14 amino acids. The CDR3 nucleotides read TGTGCCAGCAGCTTAGGGCAGGGGGACTACGAGCAGTACTTC. Protein: CASSLGQGDYEQYF.

This clone occurred a few times. The genes are TRBV28 and TRBJ1-1, with 7 nucleotides matching TRBD1. This CDR3 region has 14 residues. Germline trimming cut 4 bases from V and 11 bases from J; bases unmatched to any gene: 13. Germline-derived CDR1 and CDR2 are MDHEN and SYDVKM. CDR3 loop: CASSSPGQISRAFF. The CDR3 DNA reads TGTGCCAGCAGTTCCCCGGGACAGATTTCCAGGGCTTTCTTT.

The rearrangement links TRBV12-5 to TRBJ1-2, with D maybe TRBD1 (5 bases). Trimming removed 5 bases at V and 4 bases at J, with 14 bases between. The CDR3 runs 14 residues. Germline V gene lookup returns CDR1 LGHNT and CDR2 FRNRAP. The CDR3 spells CASGLQGKTYGYTF. CDR3 coding DNA: TGTGCTAGTGGTCTGCAGGGAAAGACCTATGGCTACACCTTC.

The chain uses TRBV7-9 and TRBJ2-7; TRBD1 agrees at 7 bases. CDR1 is SEHNR and CDR2 is FQNEAQ in the germline V gene (reference sequence). There are 17 residues in the CDR3. The V gene end was trimmed by 4 bases and the J gene end by 0 bases; junction bases not matched to a gene: 12. CDR3 loop: CASSSRQGHSSSYEQYF. Written as DNA, the CDR3 is TGTGCCAGCAGCTCCCGACAGGGCCACTCAAGCTCCTACGAGCAGTACTTC.

The table lists this clone with a count of one. The chain links TRBV4-3 to TRBJ1-2, with 10 bases that match TRBD1. Losses at the gene ends were 3 bases for V and 3 bases for J; bases not matched to a gene: 4. The CDR3 runs 15 residues. CDR1 is LGHNA, CDR2 YSLEER, per germline. The CDR3 DNA sequence: TGCGCCAGCAGCCAGGCGGACAGGGGGGACTATGGCTACACCTTC. Protein sequence: CASSQADRGDYGYTF.

This clone was seen a single time. J is TRBJ2-7 and V is TRBV7-3; TRBD2 matches 12 bases. Germline V CDR1 and CDR2: SGHTA, FQGTGA. The CDR3 loop spans 18 amino acids. The ends lost 2 bases at V and 6 bases at J; junction bases unmatched: 14. The CDR3 is CASSLYGRLAGVGGEQYF. In nucleotides, the CDR3 is TGTGCCAGCAGCTTATACGGGCGACTAGCGGGAGTTGGTGGCGAGCAGTACTTC.

V gene TRBV7-9 combines with J gene TRBJ2-3; 7 bases line up with TRBD1. The CDR3 covers 14 residues. The V gene end was trimmed by 5 bases and the J gene end by 5 bases; junction bases not matched to a gene: 7. CDR1 is SEHNR, CDR2 FQNEAQ, per germline (reference sequence). CDR3 in amino acids: CASSPGAGGDTQYF. In DNA form, the CDR3 reads TGTGCCAGCAGCCCAGGGGCAGGGGGAGATACGCAGTATTTT.

The table lists this clone with a count of one. The rearrangement joins TRBV21-1 to TRBJ2-7. TRBV21-1 is described as a pseudogene. The CDR3 is 18 amino acids. In DNA, the CDR3 is TGTGCCAGCAGAGTGTCGTTCATGGGGGGCTCCCATTCTGGGGAGCAGTACTTC. Encoded protein: CASRVSFMGGSHSGEQYF.

The chain has TRBV28 and TRBJ2-1; the match to TRBD2 covers 10 bases. The germline V gene has CDR1 MDHEN and CDR2 SYDVKM. This CDR3 spans 15 amino acids. The V gene end was trimmed by 7 bases and the J gene end by 3 bases; junction bases not matched to a gene: 6. CDR3 sequence: CASKLAGEGYNEQFF. CDR3 DNA: TGTGCCAGCAAGCTAGCGGGAGAAGGCTACAATGAGCAGTTCTTC.

CDR3 DNA sequence: TGTGCCAGCAGTTTAGGTGGGGGACAGTACTACGAGCAGTACTTC. Protein sequence: CASSLGGGQYYEQYF. The V gene is TRBV27, the J gene TRBJ2-7, with 7 nucleotides matching TRBD1. The CDR3 consists of 15 residues. The trim removed 2 bases at V and 3 bases at J, leaving 7 bases unmatched. CDR1 and CDR2 from the germline V gene are MNHEY and SMNVEV (reference sequence).

The gene calls are TRBV30 and TRBJ2-1; TRBD1 aligns across 8 bases. J lost 3 bases, V lost 3 bases, and 7 bases had no gene match. The germline V gene has CDR1 GTSNPN and CDR2 SVGIG (reference sequence). This CDR3 is built from 15 residues. The CDR3 DNA is TGTGCCTGGAGAGAGGACAGGGCCTTCTACAATGAGCAGTTCTTC. Translation: CAWREDRAFYNEQFF.

V is TRBV27 and J is TRBJ2-7; D perhaps matches TRBD1 (6 bases). The CDR3 is 12 amino acids. Looked up from germline, CDR1 is MNHEY and CDR2 is SMNVEV (reference sequence). V lost 10 bases, J lost 0 bases, and 10 bases lay in between. The CDR3 DNA follows: TGTGCCACCGCCAGGGGCTCCTACGAGCAGTACTTC. Protein: CATARGSYEQYF.

V gene TRBV2 combines with J gene TRBJ1-4, with a possible D match to TRBD1 (6 bases). CDR3 length equals 15 residues. CDR1 and CDR2 (germline): SNHLY, FYNNEI. Trimming took 0 bases from V and 8 from J, leaving 13 bases between them. The CDR3 nucleotides read TGTGCCAGCAGTGAAGCTGGGGGGCCCCGCGAAAAACTGTTTTTT. It translates to CASSEAGGPREKLFF.

This clone was found once. The V and J genes are TRBV7-9 and TRBJ2-5, with 14 nucleotides matching TRBD2. The CDR3 is 15 amino acids. With 5 bases clipped from V and 5 bases from J, the junction kept 4 bases outside the gene matches. Looked up from germline, CDR1 is SEHNR and CDR2 is FQNEAQ (reference sequence). Here the CDR3 reads CASSPGTSGSETQYF. CDR3 bases: TGTGCCAGCAGCCCCGGGACTAGCGGGAGTGAGACCCAGTACTTC.